The sequence of this T cell receptor (beta chain) was determined in a study of blood T cells in healthy people across ages. V trimming: 4 bases; J trimming: 2 bases; junction bases outside the gene matches: 12. This CDR3 comprises 17 residues. Germline values: CDR1 MDHEN, CDR2 SYDVKM. A second PCR of 7 to 11 cycles used a sample-barcoded 5' primer and a J-beta primer mix. A template-switch adaptor with 12 random nucleotides tagged each cDNA molecule. TCRdb ran MiXCR on the 5' RACE reads and lists one entry per CDR3 protein. The sample lists about 800,000 distinct CDR3 sequences, approximately 25% occurring once. These data were likewise used in another study, on T cells of mothers and their children. Turning to that study: For each mother, over 8 million TCR beta CDR3 reads were obtained, and for each child, around 3.1 million.

This sequence joins TRBV28 and TRBJ2-3, with TRBD1 matching over 7 bases. Sequencing was done on a sample of blood. The receptor's source is a boy aged 10-17 years in good health. The CDR3 loop reads CASSSNRGLQDTDTQYF. DNA for the CDR3: TGTGCCAGCAGTTCAAACAGGGGCCTCCAGGACACAGATACGCAGTATTTT.